A single sample gave rise to the 12 T cell receptor beta chains below, sequenced in a study of blood T cells in healthy people across ages. Using a J-beta primer mix together with a sample-barcoded 5' primer, a second PCR was run for about 6 to 11 cycles. TCRdb analysed the 5' RACE reads with MiXCR anew, one entry per CDR3 protein. The table records around 1.5 million distinct CDR3 sequences, 34% of them present only once. The specimen was blood. These receptors all stem from a young woman in good health.

The V gene is TRBV27, the J gene TRBJ2-1; 7 nucleotides line up with TRBD2. The CDR3 is made up of 15 amino acids. Germline-derived CDR1 and CDR2 are MNHEY and SMNVEV (reference sequence). Germline trimming cut 7 bases from V and 4 bases from J; bases unmatched to any gene: 10. The CDR3 DNA follows: TGTGCCAGCACTTCCCCGGGACTACCTTACAATGAGCAGTTCTTC. This codes for CASTSPGLPYNEQFF.

This clonotype was picked up a small number of times. The genes are TRBV7-3 and TRBJ1-2; D is unclear. V gave up 2 bases and J gave up 5 bases, with 15 bases separating them. The CDR3 covers 15 residues. Germline CDR1 SGHTA, CDR2 FQGTGA. CDR3 protein: CASSLVSLSKYGYTF. DNA for the CDR3: TGTGCCAGCAGCTTAGTCTCGCTTTCGAAATATGGCTACACCTTC.

This clonotype was picked up a small number of times. V usage is TRBV20-1 and J usage is TRBJ2-7, with D perhaps matching TRBD1 (6 bases). Per the germline V gene, CDR1 is DFQATT and CDR2 is SNEGSKA (reference sequence). V lost 1 base and J 3 bases, leaving 16 bases between the germline ends. This CDR3 is built from 15 residues. Written as DNA, the CDR3 is TGCAGTGCTAGAGGCGGAAAAACAGGGTACTACGAGCAGTACTTC. Translating it yields CSARGGKTGYYEQYF.

The V gene is TRBV7-9, the J gene TRBJ2-7; the D gene could be TRBD1 or TRBD2 (6 bases each). The germline V and J ends were trimmed by 7 bases and 5 bases, with 18 bases remaining between them. There are 14 residues in the CDR3. Germline V gene lookup returns CDR1 SEHNR and CDR2 FQNEAQ (reference sequence). CDR3 sequence: CASTQSGARHEQYF. CDR3 bases: TGTGCCAGCACCCAATCGGGGGCGCGTCACGAGCAGTACTTC.

There are many counts of this clonotype. The rearrangement joins TRBV7-9 to TRBJ2-1, with D hard to call. The germline V gene has CDR1 SEHNR and CDR2 FQNEAQ (reference sequence). Trimming left V 1 base short and J 4 bases short, with 8 bases between. This CDR3 is built from 14 residues. CDR3 sequence: CASSLVTVYNEQFF. Written as DNA, the CDR3 is TGTGCCAGCAGCTTAGTAACGGTGTACAATGAGCAGTTCTTC.

The chain carries TRBV20-1 and TRBJ2-1; 7 nucleotides align to TRBD2. This CDR3 spans 12 amino acids. V was pared by 6 bases and J by 2 bases, with 1 base of the junction left unmatched. Germline values: CDR1 DFQATT, CDR2 SNEGSKA (reference sequence). The CDR3: CSATSPYNEQFF. The CDR3 DNA follows: TGCAGTGCGACTAGCCCCTACAATGAGCAGTTCTTC.

The V and J genes are TRBV20-1 and TRBJ1-1; D is perhaps TRBD1 (5 bases). The CDR3 extends over 13 amino acids. The germline V and J ends were trimmed by 5 bases and 0 bases, with 10 bases remaining between them. Looked up from germline, CDR1 is DFQATT and CDR2 is SNEGSKA (reference sequence). The CDR3 region has the DNA TGCAGTGCTGACGGGGGGATGAACACTGAAGCTTTCTTT. Residues: CSADGGMNTEAFF.

This clonotype has a handful of counts. The chain is built from TRBV9 and TRBJ2-1; perhaps TRBD1 as D (6 bases). This CDR3 comprises 15 residues. In germline, CDR1 is SGDLS, CDR2 YYNGEE. V was cut by 1 base and J by 2 bases, with 10 bases left in between. The CDR3 spells CASSVTGTPYNEQFF. As DNA, the CDR3 is TGTGCCAGCAGCGTAACAGGGACCCCCTACAATGAGCAGTTCTTC.

This clonotype has at least ten counts. J is TRBJ2-5 and V is TRBV28; 7 bases are shared with TRBD1. Germline CDR1 is MDHEN and CDR2 is SYDVKM. V trimming: 4 bases; J trimming: 4 bases; junction bases outside the gene matches: 12. This CDR3 is built from 16 residues. CDR3 nucleotide sequence: TGTGCCAGCAGTTCCCCCACCCCGACAGGGACAGAGACCCAGTACTTC. It translates to CASSSPTPTGTETQYF.

The J gene is TRBJ1-5, the V gene TRBV7-8; a possible D gene is TRBD1 (6 bases). Per the germline V gene, CDR1 is SGHVS and CDR2 is FQNEAQ. The CDR3 runs 17 residues. V lost 5 bases and J 3 bases, leaving 20 bases between the germline ends. The CDR3 sequence: CASSPRGGPGYNQPQHF. The CDR3 DNA sequence: TGTGCCAGCAGCCCCCGCGGGGGGCCGGGTTACAATCAGCCCCAGCATTTT.

The chain links TRBV20-1 to TRBJ2-5, with 12 bases matching TRBD2. The CDR3 has 15 residues. Trimming took 3 bases from V and 2 from J; bases not matched to a gene: 4. CDR1 is DFQATT and CDR2 is SNEGSKA in the germline V gene (reference sequence). CDR3 in amino acids: CSASHGLAGQETQYF. CDR3 nucleotide sequence: TGCAGTGCTAGTCACGGACTAGCGGGACAAGAGACCCAGTACTTC.

This clonotype was counted only a few times. The chain links TRBV10-3 to TRBJ2-3; D is possibly TRBD2 (5 bases). The germline V gene has CDR1 ENHRY and CDR2 SYGVKD. The CDR3 covers 14 residues. Trimming removed 4 bases from V and 1 base from J, with 9 bases in between. The CDR3 DNA reads as TGTGCCATCAGTGTGGGCGGGCGCACAGATACGCAGTATTTT. Protein sequence: CAISVGGRTDTQYF.